This T cell receptor (beta chain) was captured in a study of blood T cell repertoires in COVID-19. Study context: PBMCs, B-cell-depleted T cells, or T cells provided the cDNA or gDNA that made up the material.

Per the original methods: Amplified reference gene primers provided the basis for estimating nucleated cell counts. Using immunoSEQ multiplex PCR, the repertoire was profiled, and TCRdb retains in-frame clones only, with some absent. The V and J calls and clone size come from that table; D and trimming were worked out from the DNA. The table includes about 210,000 clones, approximately 82% detected once. This sequence originates from a man in his fifties or sixties with active or convalescent COVID-19. Material: peripheral blood.

The CDR3 region has the DNA TGTGCCACCTCACGGGAGGGCCAGAACAATGAGCAGTTCTTC. This translates into CATSREGQNNEQFF. The gene calls are TRBV24-1 and TRBJ2-1; 8 bases are shared with TRBD2. Losses at the gene ends were 9 bases for V and 5 bases for J; bases not matched to a gene: 8. The CDR3 loop spans 14 amino acids. Germline V gene data show CDR1 as KGHDR and CDR2 as SFDVKD.